The 32 T cell receptor beta chains in this list originate from one sample, sequenced in a study of T cells of healthy individuals. Via MiXCR, TCRdb re-called the 5' RACE reads, giving one row per CDR3 protein. The sample has 95,000 to 100,000 distinct CDR3 sequences, approximately 15% seen once. These receptors originate from a human donor in good health.

This clonotype was found many times. V and J are TRBV2 and TRBJ1-5; TRBD1 is a possible D gene (5 bases). Germline CDR1 and CDR2: SNHLY and FYNNEI. Trimming removed 5 bases from V and 6 bases from J, with 17 bases in between. The CDR3 has 15 amino acids. DNA for the CDR3: TGTGCCAGCAGTTTTGGTGTCAACCAGGGTCAGCCCCAGCATTTT. Protein product: CASSFGVNQGQPQHF.

There are many counts of this clonotype. The chain links TRBV10-3 to TRBJ2-2, with 7 bases fitting TRBD1. CDR3 length equals 14 residues. Germline lookup yields CDR1 ENHRY and CDR2 SYGVKD. The trim removed 10 bases at V and 0 bases at J, leaving 5 bases unmatched. DNA of the CDR3: TGTGCCACCACGGGACAGTCGAACACCGGGGAGCTGTTTTTT. This sequence encodes CATTGQSNTGELFF.

This clonotype was counted a few times. CDR3 bases: TGCGCCAGCAGCTTTAAAAGACAGGGAACGAACACTGAAGCTTTCTTT. It translates to CASSFKRQGTNTEAFF. V is TRBV5-1 and J is TRBJ1-1; TRBD1 agrees at 7 bases. This CDR3 is 16 amino acids long. Germline assignment: CDR1 SGHRS and CDR2 YFSETQ. V gave up 2 bases and J gave up 1 base; unmatched junction bases: 8.

This clonotype was seen a few times. V is TRBV7-8 and J is TRBJ2-1; D could derive from TRBD1 or TRBD2 (5 bases each). V lost 4 bases and J 9 bases, leaving 22 bases between the germline ends. CDR1 and CDR2 (germline): SGHVS, FQNEAQ. The CDR3 sequence is 16 residues long. In nucleotides, the CDR3 is TGTGCCAGCAGCTCGAGCCGGGACCAAGATTGGGGTGAGCAGTTCTTC. It specifies CASSSSRDQDWGEQFF.

This chain uses TRBV4-1 with TRBJ2-2, with D possibly TRBD2 on 6 matching bases. In germline, CDR1 is MGHRA, CDR2 YSYEKL. This CDR3 is 17 amino acids long. The ends were cut back, 4 bases at V and 0 bases at J, with 15 bases in the middle. CDR3 bases: TGCGCCAGCAGCCCCTACCCCCCGGGAGCGAACACCGGGGAGCTGTTTTTT. Protein product: CASSPYPPGANTGELFF.

This clonotype occurred a few times. CDR3 amino acids: CASSHRGPKNTGELFF. CDR3 bases: TGTGCCAGCAGCCACAGGGGACCGAAGAACACCGGGGAGCTGTTTTTT. The chain employs TRBV14 and TRBJ2-2; D is perhaps TRBD1 (6 bases). The CDR3 loop spans 16 amino acids. Trimming shortened V by 3 bases and J by 1 base, and 12 bases separated the two germline ends. Germline V gives CDR1 SGHDN, CDR2 FVKESK. Together with reference TRBV14 and TRBJ2-2, the CDR3 gives the full variable domain: EAGVTQFPSHSVIEKGQTVTLRCDPISGHDNLYWYRRVMGKEIKFLLHFVKESKQDESGMPNNRFLAERTGGTYSTLKVQPAELEDSGVYFCASSHRGPKNTGELFFGEGSRLTVL.

This chain uses TRBV7-2 with TRBJ2-1; 12 bases are a match to TRBD2. The germline CDR1 and CDR2 sequences are SGHTA and FQGNSA. Trimming removed 2 bases from V and 10 bases from J; junction bases left unmatched: 6. There are 15 residues in the CDR3. This CDR3 is CASSLLAGGVGEQFF. Written as DNA, the CDR3 is TGTGCCAGCAGCTTACTAGCGGGAGGGGTTGGGGAGCAGTTCTTC.

The rearrangement joins TRBV6-5 to TRBJ1-1, with D possibly being TRBD1 (6 bases). The length of the CDR3 is 14 residues. V lost 2 bases and J 7 bases, leaving 14 bases between the germline ends. Looked up from germline, CDR1 is MNHEY and CDR2 is SVGAGI. This CDR3 reads CASSYGSDRIEAFF. The CDR3, as DNA: TGTGCCAGCAGTTACGGCTCAGACAGGATTGAAGCTTTCTTT.

This clonotype was detected a few times. V gene TRBV10-3 combines with J gene TRBJ2-1, with D uncertain. The germline V gene has CDR1 ENHRY and CDR2 SYGVKD. V gave up 9 bases and J gave up 5 bases, with 20 bases separating them. The CDR3 is 15 amino acids. The chain's CDR3 is CAIRPGTFKNNEQFF. The CDR3 coding sequence is TGTGCCATTCGTCCGGGCACCTTTAAAAACAATGAGCAGTTCTTC.

This clonotype has more than one count but fewer than ten. The germline gene is not matched at one end of the junction; a read error may be the cause. The chain is built from TRBV20-1 and TRBJ2-3; 9 positions agree with TRBD2. The CDR3 runs to 16 residues. The germline V gene encodes CDR1 DFQATT and CDR2 SNEGSKA (reference sequence). For the CDR3, the DNA is TGCAGTGCCAGAGGGGGGGCTAGCGGGACCACAGATACGCAGTATTTT. It translates to CSARGGASGTTDTQYF.

The rearrangement uses TRBV20-1 and TRBJ1-5; D call uncertain. The germline V gene has CDR1 DFQATT and CDR2 SNEGSKA (reference sequence). The CDR3 spans 15 residues. Trimming cost V 3 bases and J 6 bases, with 18 bases left between them. CDR3 sequence (DNA): TGCAGTGCTAGTCGGATGGAATCAGCGGGTCAGCCCCAGCATTTT. This translates into CSASRMESAGQPQHF.

This clonotype came up a few times. This rearrangement joins TRBV15 to TRBJ2-5, with D possibly matching TRBD1 (6 bases). Trimming shortened V by 3 bases and J by 0 bases, and 11 bases separated the two germline ends. Germline V CDR1 and CDR2: LNHNV, YYDKDF (reference sequence). This CDR3 has 15 residues. CDR3 residues: CATSSRGVDQETQYF. The CDR3 DNA follows: TGTGCCACCAGCAGCAGGGGAGTGGACCAAGAGACCCAGTACTTC.

This clonotype was picked up a small number of times. The CDR3 spells CASSYFSHTDTQYF. The CDR3 DNA is TGTGCCAGCAGTTACTTTTCCCATACAGATACGCAGTATTTT. This chain joins TRBV6-2 or TRBV6-3 and TRBJ2-3; no clear D gene. The V end lost 1 base, the J end lost 3 bases, and 8 bases lay between the germline ends. CDR3 length: 14 residues. CDR1 MNHEY and CDR2 SVGEGT come from the germline V gene.

Only a few counts were recorded for this clonotype. The chain links TRBV18 to TRBJ1-5, with unresolved D. The CDR3 loop spans 14 amino acids. V was shortened by 2 bases and J by 4 bases, with 9 bases between the two germline ends. Germline CDR1 KGHSH, CDR2 LQKENI. CDR3 in DNA: TGTGCCAGCTCACCATCGAGCAGTAATCAGCCCCAGCATTTT. Protein product: CASSPSSSNQPQHF.

The V gene is TRBV12-3 or TRBV12-4, the J gene TRBJ1-4; D gene ambiguous. The CDR3 is made up of 14 amino acids. The V end lost 6 bases, the J end lost 8 bases, and 16 bases lay between the germline ends. This CDR3 is CASSPARVREKLFF. The CDR3 bases are TGTGCCAGCAGCCCCGCGAGGGTTAGGGAAAAACTGTTTTTT.

The chain employs TRBV6-2 or TRBV6-3 and TRBJ1-1; D call uncertain. V was shortened by 6 bases and J by 1 base, with 12 bases between the two germline ends. The V gene's germline CDR1 is MNHEY and CDR2 SVGEGT. The CDR3 sequence is 14 residues long. CDR3 amino acids: CASSYLTGNTEAFF. The DNA of the CDR3 is TGTGCCAGCAGCTACCTGACTGGGAACACTGAAGCTTTCTTT.

In this sample, this clonotype turned up a few times. The J gene is TRBJ2-1, the V gene TRBV18, with D possibly matching TRBD2 (6 bases). The CDR3 is 16 residues long. V lost 6 bases to trimming and J lost 7 bases, with 22 bases between them. Per germline, CDR1 KGHSH and CDR2 LQKENI. In DNA, the CDR3 is TGTGCCAGCTCCCCCCAAGGGGTAGCGGCTTGGAATGAGCAGTTCTTC. Residues: CASSPQGVAAWNEQFF.

The J gene is TRBJ1-5, the V gene TRBV28, with TRBD1 as a possible D gene (6 bases). V was trimmed by 7 bases and J by 0 bases, leaving 19 bases between them. The germline V gene has CDR1 MDHEN and CDR2 SYDVKM. CDR3 length equals 17 residues. This chain's CDR3 is CASNGGPQGYSNQPQHF. The CDR3 DNA follows: TGTGCCAGCAATGGGGGGCCCCAAGGGTATAGCAATCAGCCCCAGCATTTT.

This clonotype was detected only a few times. This chain links TRBV18 with TRBJ1-1; D possibly corresponds to TRBD1 (6 bases). Germline V gene lookup returns CDR1 KGHSH and CDR2 LQKENI. V was trimmed by 5 bases and J by 2 bases, leaving 9 bases between them. This CDR3 region has 13 residues. CDR3 region: CASSGTSNTEAFF. The CDR3 nucleotides are TGTGCCAGCTCAGGGACATCCAACACTGAAGCTTTCTTT.

This clonotype showed up just a few times. V is TRBV28 and J is TRBJ2-7; TRBD1 matches at 9 bases. The CDR3 sequence is 14 residues long. CDR1 and CDR2 from the germline V gene are MDHEN and SYDVKM. V was pared by 3 bases and J by 7 bases, with 7 bases of the junction left unmatched. CDR3 nucleotide sequence: TGTGCCAGCAGTTTGGGGACAGGGAAAAGGGAGCAGTACTTC. Its translation is CASSLGTGKREQYF.

The J gene is TRBJ1-1, the V gene TRBV27; D unclear. Trimming removed 0 bases from V and 3 bases from J, with 11 bases in between. Germline V lookup: CDR1 MNHEY, CDR2 SMNVEV (reference sequence). The CDR3 runs to 15 residues. CDR3 sequence reads: CASSLSLGRDTEAFF. The CDR3 DNA is TGTGCCAGCAGTTTATCGTTAGGGAGGGACACTGAAGCTTTCTTT.

This clonotype was seen ten or more times. The V call is TRBV9, the J call TRBJ2-1, with a possible D match to TRBD2 (6 bases). Looked up from germline, CDR1 is SGDLS and CDR2 is YYNGEE. The CDR3 runs to 14 residues. Trimming stripped 4 bases from V and 3 bases from J, with 11 bases between. The CDR3 coding sequence is TGTGCCAGCAGCCCCCGGGACTTCTACAATGAGCAGTTCTTC. Its translation: CASSPRDFYNEQFF.

This clonotype came up a few times. This chain uses TRBV5-1 with TRBJ2-3; D may be TRBD2 (6 bases). Germline-derived CDR1 and CDR2 are SGHRS and YFSETQ. The CDR3 consists of 16 residues. Deletions cut 3 bases from V and 0 bases from J, with 14 bases between. For the CDR3, the DNA is TGCGCCAGCAGCTCGGGACTGGTCGATAGCACAGATACGCAGTATTTT. Translating it yields CASSSGLVDSTDTQYF.

This sequence joins TRBV5-4 and TRBJ2-2; the D gene is possibly TRBD1 (5 bases). CDR1 is SGHNT and CDR2 is YYREEE in the germline V gene (reference sequence). Deletions cut 3 bases from V and 0 bases from J, with 9 bases between. The CDR3 is 15 amino acids. In nucleotides, the CDR3 is TGTGCCAGCAGCTCCAGGGCTTCGAACACCGGGGAGCTGTTTTTT. Amino acid sequence: CASSSRASNTGELFF.

The V call is TRBV6-2 or TRBV6-3, the J call TRBJ2-3, with D possibly being TRBD1 (5 bases). Germline V lookup: CDR1 MNHEY, CDR2 SVGEGT. V was pared by 6 bases and J by 4 bases, with 11 bases between. The CDR3 is 13 amino acids. The CDR3 loop is CASSEVGADTQYF. For the CDR3, the DNA is TGTGCCAGCAGCGAAGTAGGGGCAGATACGCAGTATTTT.

This clonotype has ten or more counts. The chain recombines TRBV20-1 with TRBJ1-2; D is undetermined. V shed 4 bases and J shed 6 bases, with 12 bases lying between them. Germline V gene lookup returns CDR1 DFQATT and CDR2 SNEGSKA (reference sequence). This CDR3 has 12 residues. The CDR3 here is CSAIKAPDGYTF. In DNA form, the CDR3 reads TGCAGTGCTATCAAGGCTCCCGATGGCTACACCTTC.

The chain joins TRBV4-2 to TRBJ2-4; TRBD1 might be the D (6 bases). V lost 0 bases and J 2 bases, leaving 20 bases between the germline ends. Germline V gene sequence: CDR1 LGHNA, CDR2 YNFKEQ. The CDR3 is made up of 19 amino acids. The CDR3 nucleotides read TGTGCCAGCAGCCAAGATTACGGGACACCTCAGGGGTCCAAAAACATTCAGTACTTC. Amino acids: CASSQDYGTPQGSKNIQYF.

This clonotype was seen many times. The gene calls are TRBV4-1 and TRBJ2-7; a weak D match, TRBD1 (6 bases). Trimming cost V 0 bases and J 1 base, with 10 bases left between them. Germline CDR1 is MGHRA and CDR2 is YSYEKL. CDR3 length: 15 amino acids. DNA of the CDR3: TGCGCCAGCAGCCAAGAGACAGGTTTTTCCTACGAGCAGTACTTC. It is translated as CASSQETGFSYEQYF.

This clonotype was seen a few times. CDR3 sequence reads: CASSFGVQSTDTQYF. The DNA for the CDR3 is TGTGCCAGCAGCTTTGGTGTCCAGAGCACAGATACGCAGTATTTT. The rearrangement links TRBV7-2 to TRBJ2-3, with D unclear. V lost 3 bases and J 0 bases, leaving 10 bases between the germline ends. Germline V gene sequence: CDR1 SGHTA, CDR2 FQGNSA. The CDR3 sequence is 15 residues long.

This chain joins TRBV6-5 and TRBJ1-5, with 7 positions matching TRBD1. This CDR3 is built from 15 residues. Germline V gene lookup returns CDR1 MNHEY and CDR2 SVGAGI. Trimming took 6 bases from V and 6 from J; bases not matched to a gene: 11. DNA of the CDR3: TGTGCCAGCAGCCCGACCCCCAGGGGGGGTCAGCCCCAGCATTTT. It specifies CASSPTPRGGQPQHF.

As concerns this clonotype: As the CDR3 is not closed by the conserved phenylalanine or tryptophan, this likely results from a read error. The chain joins TRBV7-9 to TRBJ1-3; D gene ambiguous. This CDR3 is built from 15 residues. Germline V gene data show CDR1 as SEHNR and CDR2 as FQNEAQ (reference sequence). Trimming left V 7 bases short and J 1 base short, with 14 bases between. The DNA of the CDR3 is TGTGCCAGCACCCCGACGGGAACTTCTGGAAACACCATATATTCT. This gives the protein CASTPTGTSGNTIYS.

This clonotype was recorded a few times. This chain uses TRBV29-1 with TRBJ2-3; no firm D call. V was trimmed by 4 bases and J by 3 bases, leaving 5 bases between them. Germline lookup yields CDR1 SQVTM and CDR2 ANQGSEA. The CDR3 has 11 residues. CDR3 residues: CSVGETDTQYF. The CDR3 coding sequence is TGCAGCGTTGGAGAGACAGATACGCAGTATTTT.